This T cell receptor beta chain was recovered during a study of shared clonotypes between healthy human individuals. The trim removed 4 bases at V and 3 bases at J, leaving 2 bases unmatched. The germline V gene encodes CDR1 SGHTS and CDR2 YDEGEE. This CDR3 contains 13 residues. This clone came up a few times. The study ran the assay at deep level. TCRdb keeps only in-frame clones here, not all; method: immunoSEQ multiplex PCR. The data contain 640,000 or so clones, around 72% of them seen just once; the ten biggest clones take up approximately 1.8%. The chain couples TRBV5-8 to TRBJ1-2; 8 bases fit TRBD1. The TCR was taken from a woman in her thirties in good health. Sequenced: memory CD4+ T cells sorted from blood. The subset denotes: CD45RA-negative fraction. The CDR3 nucleotides are TGTGCCAGCAGCCGGACAGGGTACTATGGCTACACCTTC. Translating it yields CASSRTGYYGYTF. The full variable domain, its missing parts supplied by reference TRBV5-8 and TRBJ1-2, is EAGVTQSPTHLIKTRGQQATLRCSPISGHTSVYWYQQALGLGLQFLLWYDEGEERNRGNFPPRFSGRQFPNYSSELNVNALELEDSALYLCASSRTGYYGYTFGSGTRLTVV.